This T cell receptor (beta chain) comes out of a study of PD-1 blockade in classical Hodgkin lymphoma. Stated time point: newly diagnosed, previously untreated cHL patient sample. TCRdb keeps only in-frame clones here, not all; method: immunoSEQ multiplex PCR. The repertoire consists of about 46,000 clones, with roughly 93% occurring once and the leading ten covering about 5.3%. The CDR3 covers 15 residues. Germline V gene sequence: CDR1 SGHKS, CDR2 YYEKEE (reference sequence). Losses at the gene ends were 0 bases for V and 5 bases for J; bases not matched to a gene: 3. The study's findings and limits: Factors driving the repertoire differences, possibly disease activity or prior therapy, remain undefined. When set against healthy donors, newly diagnosed patients were reported to show lower baseline TCR diversity.

With regard to this clone: Antigen: not known.

This TCR was recovered from a human donor with classical Hodgkin lymphoma. V and J are TRBV5-5 and TRBJ1-4; 8 bases map to TRBD1. Material for sequencing was peripheral blood mononuclear cells (PBMCs). The chain's CDR3 is CASSLGGQGNEKLFF. The CDR3 nucleotides are TGTGCCAGCAGCTTGGGAGGACAGGGAAATGAAAAACTGTTTTTT.